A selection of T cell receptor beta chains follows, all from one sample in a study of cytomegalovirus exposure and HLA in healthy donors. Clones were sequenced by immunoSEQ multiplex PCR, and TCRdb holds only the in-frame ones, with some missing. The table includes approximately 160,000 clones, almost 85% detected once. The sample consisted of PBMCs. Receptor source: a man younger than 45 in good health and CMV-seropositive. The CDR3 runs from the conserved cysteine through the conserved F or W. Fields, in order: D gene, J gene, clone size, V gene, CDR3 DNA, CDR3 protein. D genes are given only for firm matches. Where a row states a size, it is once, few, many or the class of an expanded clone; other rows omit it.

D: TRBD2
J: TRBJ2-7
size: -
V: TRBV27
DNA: TGTGCCAGCAGTCCCAGACTAGCATCCTCCTACGAGCAGTACTTC
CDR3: CASSPRLASSYEQYF

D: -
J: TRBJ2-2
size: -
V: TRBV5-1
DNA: TGCGCCAGCAGCTTGCTCGGGACCGGGGAGCTGTTTTTT
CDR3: CASSLLGTGELFF

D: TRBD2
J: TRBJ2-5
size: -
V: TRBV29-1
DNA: TGCAGTCTAAGCGGGGGGGGGCAAGAGACCCAGTACTTC
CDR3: CSLSGGGQETQYF

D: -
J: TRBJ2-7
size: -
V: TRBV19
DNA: TGTGCCAGTAGTATGCCGGGAGTCTCCTACGAGCAGTACTTC
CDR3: CASSMPGVSYEQYF

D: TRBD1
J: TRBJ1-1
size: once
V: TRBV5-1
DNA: TGCGCCAGCAGCCCAAGGGAAGTGGGACAGATTAACACTGAAGCTTTCTTT
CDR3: CASSPREVGQINTEAFF

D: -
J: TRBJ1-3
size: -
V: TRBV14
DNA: TGTGCCAGCAGCCAAGATTCGAGAGGAAACACCATATATTTT
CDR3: CASSQDSRGNTIYF

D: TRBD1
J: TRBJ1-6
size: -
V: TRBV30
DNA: TGTGCCTGGGCTGGCAACTGGGACAGTTCAAATTCACCCCTCCACTTT
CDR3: CAWAGNWDSSNSPLHF

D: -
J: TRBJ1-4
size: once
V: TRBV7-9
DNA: TGTGCCAGCAGCTTAGGGTCCGGTTTTAATGAAAAACTGTTTTTT
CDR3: CASSLGSGFNEKLFF

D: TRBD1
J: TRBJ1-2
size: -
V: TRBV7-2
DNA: TGTGCCAGCAGCTTAGCAGGGGGCGCGAGCGGCTACACCTTC
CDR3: CASSLAGGASGYTF

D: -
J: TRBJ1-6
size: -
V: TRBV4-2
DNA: TGTGCCAGCAGCCAAGTAGGGGCGTCTAATTCACCCCTCCACTTT
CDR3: CASSQVGASNSPLHF

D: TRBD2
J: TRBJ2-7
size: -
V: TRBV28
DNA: TGTGCCAGCAGTCTTAAAATAGCGGGTCAGAGCTCCTACGAGCAGTACTTC
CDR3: CASSLKIAGQSSYEQYF

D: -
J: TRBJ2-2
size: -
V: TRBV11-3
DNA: TGTGCCAGCAGCCCTCGGACAGGGGAGCTGTTTTTT
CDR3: CASSPRTGELFF

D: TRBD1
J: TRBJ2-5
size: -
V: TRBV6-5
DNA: TGTGCCAGCAGTCGGACAGGGCGAGAGACCCAGTACTTC
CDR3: CASSRTGRETQYF

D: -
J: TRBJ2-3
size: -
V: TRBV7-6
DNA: TGTGCCAGCAGCTTAGCGATTCGGGGGAGGAGCACAGATACGCAGTATTTT
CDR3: CASSLAIRGRSTDTQYF

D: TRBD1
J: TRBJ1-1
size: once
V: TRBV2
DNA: TGTGCCAGCAGGAGACAGGGGTGGGCCACTGAAGCTTTCTTT
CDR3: CASRRQGWATEAFF

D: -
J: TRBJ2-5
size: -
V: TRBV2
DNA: TGTGCCAGCAGTGAAACGGACATCCAAGAGACCCAGTACTTC
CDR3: CASSETDIQETQYF

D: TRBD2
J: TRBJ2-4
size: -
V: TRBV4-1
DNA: TGCGCCAGCAGCCAAGAAATGCGGCTAGCGGGAAACATTCAGTACTTC
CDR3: CASSQEMRLAGNIQYF

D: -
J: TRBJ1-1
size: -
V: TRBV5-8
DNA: TGTGCCAGCAGCCCGCGATATGAAGCTTTCTTT
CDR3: CASSPRYEAFF